The 22 T cell receptor beta chains below all came from one sample that was sequenced in a study of blood T cell repertoires in COVID-19. Libraries were prepared by immunoSEQ multiplex PCR; TCRdb keeps only in-frame clonotypes and omits some of them. The sample lists 70,000 to 95,000 clones, 90% to 95% occurring once. The source material was peripheral blood. Source of these receptors: a human donor with active COVID-19. The donor label of this sample is uncertain.

The chain has TRBV3-1 (or the pseudogene TRBV3-2) and TRBJ2-1; maybe TRBD2 (5 bases). Looked up from germline, CDR1 is LGHDT and CDR2 is YNNKEL (reference sequence). V gave up 0 bases and J gave up 5 bases, with 14 bases separating them. CDR3 length: 16 amino acids. As DNA, the CDR3 is TGTGCCAGCAGCCAAGATCAAGAGCGGAGCAACAATGAGCAGTTCTTC. Amino acid sequence: CASSQDQERSNNEQFF.

V and J are TRBV12-3 or TRBV12-4 and TRBJ2-1; no definite D call. Between the trimmed V and J ends, which lost 6 bases and 10 bases, there was a span of 10 bases. The CDR3 length is 11 residues. The CDR3 sequence: CASSPYVEQFF. The CDR3 DNA sequence: TGTGCCAGCAGCCCGTATGTGGAGCAGTTCTTC.

V gene TRBV5-1 combines with J gene TRBJ1-1; possibly TRBD1 for D (5 bases). The CDR3 loop spans 13 amino acids. CDR1 and CDR2 (germline): SGHRS, YFSETQ. Trimming took 4 bases from V and 2 from J, leaving 9 bases between them. The DNA of the CDR3 is TGCGCCAGCAGCCAGGGTATTAACACTGAAGCTTTCTTT. Amino acids: CASSQGINTEAFF. The full variable domain, in which reference TRBV5-1 and TRBJ1-1 provide the parts outside the CDR3, is KAGVTQTPRYLIKTRGQQVTLSCSPISGHRSVSWYQQTPGQGLQFLFEYFSETQRNKGNFPGRFSGRQFSNSRSEMNVSTLELGDSALYLCASSQGINTEAFFGQGTRLTVV.

The J gene is TRBJ1-1, the V gene TRBV25-1; 7 bases match TRBD1. Trimming cost V 3 bases and J 4 bases; bases outside gene matches: 8. The CDR3 spans 15 residues. Germline V CDR1 and CDR2: MGHDK, SYGVNS. CDR3 bases: TGTGCCAGCAGTGAGACAGGGTTGGTGAGCACTGAAGCTTTCTTT. This codes for CASSETGLVSTEAFF.

The chain is built from TRBV7-9 and TRBJ2-5; TRBD1 is a possible D gene (6 bases). This CDR3 is built from 17 residues. Trimming cost V 1 base and J 5 bases, with 20 bases left between them. CDR1 is SEHNR, CDR2 FQNEAQ, per germline (reference sequence). CDR3: CASSLDTGLRDPETQYF. CDR3 bases: TGTGCCAGCAGCTTAGATACAGGGTTGAGGGATCCGGAGACCCAGTACTTC.

The genes are TRBV12-5 and TRBJ2-5; D possibly corresponds to TRBD2 (5 bases). Germline CDR1 and CDR2: LGHNT and FRNRAP. The CDR3 contains 14 residues. The V gene lost 5 bases and the J gene lost 5 bases, with 15 bases spanning the gap. The CDR3 spells CASGRRLLGETQYF. CDR3 bases: TGTGCTAGTGGTCGGAGGCTGTTAGGGGAGACCCAGTACTTC.

V and J are TRBV3-1 (or the pseudogene TRBV3-2) and TRBJ2-3; weak D call: TRBD1 (6 bases). This CDR3 is 16 amino acids long. The V gene lost 4 bases and the J gene lost 0 bases, with 14 bases spanning the gap. Germline V lookup: CDR1 LGHDT, CDR2 YNNKEL (reference sequence). The CDR3 protein is CASSRRQAHSTDTQYF. The CDR3 DNA sequence: TGTGCCAGCAGCCGACGACAGGCGCATAGCACAGATACGCAGTATTTT.

This rearrangement joins TRBV28 to TRBJ1-2; D is ambiguous. CDR1 and CDR2 (germline): MDHEN, SYDVKM. V was shortened by 4 bases and J by 5 bases, with 5 bases between the two germline ends. This CDR3 comprises 11 residues. CDR3 DNA: TGTGCCAGCAGTTCCAGTTATGGCTACACCTTC. As protein: CASSSSYGYTF.

The chain joins TRBV6-5 to TRBJ1-2; D not resolved. Between the trimmed V and J ends, which lost 6 bases and 7 bases, there was a span of 12 bases. Germline CDR1 and CDR2: MNHEY and SVGAGI. The CDR3 consists of 12 residues. The CDR3 nucleotides are TGTGCCAGCAGCCTGATGGGCCGTGGCTACACCTTC. This gives the protein CASSLMGRGYTF.

J is TRBJ1-1 and V is TRBV19; tentatively, D is TRBD1 (6 bases). The length of the CDR3 is 14 residues. CDR1 and CDR2 from the germline V gene are LNHDA and SQIVND (reference sequence). V shed 7 bases and J shed 5 bases, with 17 bases lying between them. The CDR3 loop reads CASNARRGGTEAFF. The CDR3 region has the DNA TGTGCCAGTAACGCCCGCAGGGGTGGGACTGAAGCTTTCTTT.

The CDR3 is CASSISAGNQPQHF. CDR3 nucleotides: TGTGCCAGTAGTATCTCCGCAGGGAATCAGCCCCAGCATTTT. The genes are TRBV19 and TRBJ1-5; D possibly corresponds to TRBD1 (5 bases). The V end lost 3 bases, the J end lost 4 bases, and 10 bases lay between the germline ends. This CDR3 has 14 amino acids. The V gene's germline CDR1 is LNHDA and CDR2 SQIVND (reference sequence).

The CDR3 DNA is TGCGCCAGCAGCTTACTAACCGGACAGGGACTAGCTTGGACCCAGTACTTC. Amino acids: CASSLLTGQGLAWTQYF. The chain combines TRBV5-1 with TRBJ2-5; possible D gene TRBD2, 9 bases. Trimming removed 2 bases at V and 7 bases at J, with 24 bases between. Germline V CDR1 and CDR2: SGHRS, YFSETQ. The CDR3 covers 17 residues. The full variable domain, completed using reference TRBV5-1 and TRBJ2-5, is KAGVTQTPRYLIKTRGQQVTLSCSPISGHRSVSWYQQTPGQGLQFLFEYFSETQRNKGNFPGRFSGRQFSNSRSEMNVSTLELGDSALYLCASSLLTGQGLAWTQYFGPGTRLLVL.

The chain joins TRBV19 to TRBJ2-7; 10 positions agree with TRBD1. J was trimmed by 0 bases and V by 1 base; bases with no gene match: 0. The CDR3 contains 15 residues. Germline lookup yields CDR1 LNHDA and CDR2 SQIVND (reference sequence). This CDR3 reads CASSIGTGGSYEQYF. CDR3 coding DNA: TGTGCCAGTAGTATAGGGACAGGGGGCTCCTACGAGCAGTACTTC.

This sequence joins TRBV19 and TRBJ2-3; 8 bases fit TRBD2. The CDR3 has 13 amino acids. J gave up 2 bases and V 10 bases, and 5 bases lay outside the gene matches. Per germline, CDR1 LNHDA and CDR2 SQIVND (reference sequence). The CDR3 coding sequence is TGTGCCACACAGCGGGAGACCACAGATACGCAGTATTTT. Residues: CATQRETTDTQYF.

The V and J genes are TRBV25-1 and TRBJ1-2; unclear D gene. In germline, CDR1 is MGHDK, CDR2 SYGVNS. The CDR3 covers 15 residues. V dropped 2 bases and J dropped 7 bases, with 17 bases sitting between them. The CDR3 nucleotides read TGTGCCAGCAGTGAAACTGTCGTCGCCAACCCTGGCTACACCTTC. It is translated as CASSETVVANPGYTF.

This clone was counted once. The chain is built from TRBV24-1 and TRBJ2-7; no definite D call. V lost 5 bases and J 3 bases, leaving 22 bases between the germline ends. The CDR3 length is 17 residues. The germline gives CDR1 KGHDR, CDR2 SFDVKD. For the CDR3, the DNA is TGTGCCACCAGTGTCCTAAGAGGCGAGACGGAACTCTACGAGCAGTACTTC. Translating gives CATSVLRGETELYEQYF.

The chain joins TRBV2 to TRBJ1-5; maybe TRBD1 (6 bases). The CDR3 consists of 14 residues. The V end lost 3 bases, the J end lost 9 bases, and 15 bases lay between the germline ends. Germline CDR1 reads SNHLY; CDR2 reads FYNNEI. The CDR3 region is CASSEGAASSPQHF. The DNA of the CDR3 is TGTGCCAGCAGTGAGGGGGCCGCTAGCTCGCCCCAGCATTTT.

The genes are TRBV5-1 and TRBJ2-7, with D uncertain. CDR3 size: 16 residues. V was trimmed by 7 bases and J by 0 bases, leaving 20 bases between them. Germline CDR1 is SGHRS and CDR2 is YFSETQ. The CDR3 DNA reads TGCGCCAGCGATCTCCTAGGTTCTATTGGCTCCTACGAGCAGTACTTC. Its translation is CASDLLGSIGSYEQYF.

The V gene is TRBV7-9, the J gene TRBJ1-6; possibly TRBD1 for D (5 bases). Per germline, CDR1 SEHNR and CDR2 FQNEAQ (reference sequence). This CDR3 spans 17 amino acids. Trimming removed 3 bases at V and 6 bases at J, with 18 bases between. The CDR3 region is CASSFPTIQGINSPLHF. The CDR3, as DNA: TGTGCCAGCAGCTTCCCTACTATTCAGGGAATTAATTCACCCCTCCACTTT.

The chain recombines TRBV6-5 with TRBJ1-1; TRBD1 agrees at 7 bases. CDR1 and CDR2 (germline): MNHEY, SVGAGI. The trim removed 8 bases at V and 6 bases at J, leaving 9 bases unmatched. CDR3 length: 13 amino acids. CDR3 sequence: CASPGRGLPEAFF. CDR3 in DNA: TGTGCCAGCCCCGGCAGGGGGTTACCTGAAGCTTTCTTT.

The V and J genes are TRBV10-1 and TRBJ1-1; perhaps TRBD1 as D (5 bases). With 10 bases removed from V and 1 base from J, the gap between germline ends came to 16 bases. There are 14 residues in the CDR3. Germline V lookup: CDR1 WNHNN, CDR2 SYGVQD (reference sequence). This CDR3 reads CATASGGPNTEAFF. The CDR3 DNA is TGCGCCACCGCCTCGGGGGGACCGAACACTGAAGCTTTCTTT.

The chain employs TRBV6-4 and TRBJ2-1; TRBD2 matches at 14 bases. With V trimmed by 5 bases and J by 7 bases, 13 bases remained unmatched. Germline CDR1 is MRHNA and CDR2 is SNTAGT. This CDR3 is built from 18 residues. CDR3 sequence (DNA): TGTGCCAGCAGTAGTCTACCGGGACTAGCGGGAGTGAGGAATGAGCAGTTCTTC. The encoded protein is CASSSLPGLAGVRNEQFF.